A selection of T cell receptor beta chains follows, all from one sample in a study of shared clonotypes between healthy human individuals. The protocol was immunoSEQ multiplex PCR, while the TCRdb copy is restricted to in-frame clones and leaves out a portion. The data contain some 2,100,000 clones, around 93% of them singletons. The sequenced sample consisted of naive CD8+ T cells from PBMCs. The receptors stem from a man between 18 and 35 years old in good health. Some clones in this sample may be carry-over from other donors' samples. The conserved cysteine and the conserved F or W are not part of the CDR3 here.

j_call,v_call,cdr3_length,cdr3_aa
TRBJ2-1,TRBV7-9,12,ASSLSSSYNEQF
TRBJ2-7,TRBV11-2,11,ASSLSGPYEQY
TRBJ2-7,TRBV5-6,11,ASSPGPVGEQY
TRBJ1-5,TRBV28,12,ASSTYRGDQPQH
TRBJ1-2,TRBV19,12,ASSSRVRAYGYT
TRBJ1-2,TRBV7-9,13,ASSSGTGTNYGYT
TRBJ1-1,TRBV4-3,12,ASSQDVGDTEAF
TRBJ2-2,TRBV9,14,ASSTSGTDNTGELF
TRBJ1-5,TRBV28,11,ASSLPRWQPQH
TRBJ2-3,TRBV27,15,ASSARLREWGTDTQY
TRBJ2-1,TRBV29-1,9,SVDRVNEQF
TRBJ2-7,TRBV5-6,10,ASSLSQGEQY
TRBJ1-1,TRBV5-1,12,ASSDEDRPQEAF